The TCR beta chain under discussion was sequenced for a study of cytomegalovirus exposure and HLA in healthy donors. Whole-study findings and limits: Most TCR sequences were seen very rarely across donors, but some public TCRs occurred in many. HLA alleles showed associations with 16,951 TCR beta sequences in a later analysis, at a 0.05 false discovery rate. The classifier reportedly diagnosed cytomegalovirus status with high sensitivity and specificity. Donor immune exposure was known only as CMV serostatus.

The PCR had 60 Vbeta and 13 Jbeta primers. The method was immunoSEQ multiplex PCR; TCRdb's version includes in-frame clones alone and lacks a portion of them. The sample yields 65,000 to 90,000 clones, more than 80% seen once. The CDR3 runs to 15 residues. The germline V gene has CDR1 SGHTA and CDR2 FQGTGA. Trimming left V 1 base short and J 2 bases short, with 9 bases between. In regard to this clone: The antigen remains undetermined.

The genes are TRBV7-3 and TRBJ2-1, with no clear D. The sequenced sample was PBMCs. The receptor's source is a woman in her thirties in good health and CMV-seronegative. CDR3: CASSLKYRAYNEQFF. The CDR3 coding sequence is TGTGCCAGCAGCTTAAAGTATAGAGCCTACAATGAGCAGTTCTTC.